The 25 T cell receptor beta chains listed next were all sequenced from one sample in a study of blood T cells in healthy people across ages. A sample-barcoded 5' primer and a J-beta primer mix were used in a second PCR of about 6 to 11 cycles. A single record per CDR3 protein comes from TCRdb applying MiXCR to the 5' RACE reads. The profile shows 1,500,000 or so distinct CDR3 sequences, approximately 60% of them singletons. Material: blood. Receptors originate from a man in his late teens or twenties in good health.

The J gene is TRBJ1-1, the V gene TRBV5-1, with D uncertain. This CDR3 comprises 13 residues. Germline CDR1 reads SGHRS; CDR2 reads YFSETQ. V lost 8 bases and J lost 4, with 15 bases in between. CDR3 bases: TGCGCCAGTCGGATAGGGTATGGCACTGAAGCTTTCTTT. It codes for CASRIGYGTEAFF.

DNA of the CDR3: TGTGCCAGCAATCAACACGGCGGGGGAAACACAGATACGCAGTATTTT. This gives the protein CASNQHGGGNTDTQYF. The chain uses TRBV6-2 or TRBV6-3 and TRBJ2-3, with TRBD2 matching 7 bases. The CDR3 contains 16 residues. Trimming at V came to 7 bases and at J to 2 bases, leaving 12 bases not matched to a gene. The germline CDR1 and CDR2 sequences are MNHEY and SVGEGT.

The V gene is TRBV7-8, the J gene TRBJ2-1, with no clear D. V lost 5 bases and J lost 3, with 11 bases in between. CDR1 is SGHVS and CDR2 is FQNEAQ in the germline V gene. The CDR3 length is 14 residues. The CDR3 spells CASSPVDIYNEQFF. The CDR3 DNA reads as TGTGCCAGCAGCCCCGTTGACATCTACAATGAGCAGTTCTTC.

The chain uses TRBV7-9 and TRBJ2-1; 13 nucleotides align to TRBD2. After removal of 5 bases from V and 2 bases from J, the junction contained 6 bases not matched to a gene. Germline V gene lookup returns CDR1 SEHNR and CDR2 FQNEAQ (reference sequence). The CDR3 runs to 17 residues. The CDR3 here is CASSPRTSGSAYNEQFF. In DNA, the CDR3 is TGTGCCAGCAGCCCCAGGACTAGCGGGAGCGCCTACAATGAGCAGTTCTTC.

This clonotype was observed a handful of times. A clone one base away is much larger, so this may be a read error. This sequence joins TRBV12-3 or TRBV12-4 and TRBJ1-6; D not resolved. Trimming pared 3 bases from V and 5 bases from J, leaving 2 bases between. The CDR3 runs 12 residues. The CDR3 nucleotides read TGTGCCAGCAGTTTTGATAATTCACCCCTCCACTTT. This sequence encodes CASSFDNSPLHF.

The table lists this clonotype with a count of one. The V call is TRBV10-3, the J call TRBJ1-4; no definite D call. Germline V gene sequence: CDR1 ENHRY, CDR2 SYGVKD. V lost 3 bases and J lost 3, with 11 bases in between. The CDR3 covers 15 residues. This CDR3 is CAISDRNLANEKLFF. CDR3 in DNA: TGTGCCATCAGTGATCGGAATCTGGCTAATGAAAAACTGTTTTTT.

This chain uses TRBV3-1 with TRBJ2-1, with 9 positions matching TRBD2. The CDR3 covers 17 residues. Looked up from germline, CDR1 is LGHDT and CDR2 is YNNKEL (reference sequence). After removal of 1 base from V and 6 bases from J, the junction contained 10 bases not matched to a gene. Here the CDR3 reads CASSQGLVGGGANEQFF. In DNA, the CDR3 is TGTGCCAGCAGCCAAGGCCTTGTCGGCGGGGGGGCCAATGAGCAGTTCTTC.

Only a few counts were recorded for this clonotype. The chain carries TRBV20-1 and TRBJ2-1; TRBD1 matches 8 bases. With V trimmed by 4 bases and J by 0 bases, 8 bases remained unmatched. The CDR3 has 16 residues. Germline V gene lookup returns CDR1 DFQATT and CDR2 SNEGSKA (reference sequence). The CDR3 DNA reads TGCAGTGCTATCGGGACAGGTTTAAGCTCCTACAATGAGCAGTTCTTC. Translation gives CSAIGTGLSSYNEQFF.

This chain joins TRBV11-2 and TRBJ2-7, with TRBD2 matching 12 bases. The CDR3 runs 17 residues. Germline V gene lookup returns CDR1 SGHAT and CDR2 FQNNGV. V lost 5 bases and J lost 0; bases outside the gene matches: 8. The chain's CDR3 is CASSTRLAGVSSYEQYF. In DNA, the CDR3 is TGTGCCAGCAGCACACGACTAGCGGGGGTGAGCTCCTACGAGCAGTACTTC.

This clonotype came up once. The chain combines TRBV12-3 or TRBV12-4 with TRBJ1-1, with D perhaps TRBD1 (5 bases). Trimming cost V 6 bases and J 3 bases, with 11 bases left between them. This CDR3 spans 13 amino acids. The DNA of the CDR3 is TGTGCCAGCAGCCTCGACAGTCACACTGAAGCTTTCTTT. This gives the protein CASSLDSHTEAFF.

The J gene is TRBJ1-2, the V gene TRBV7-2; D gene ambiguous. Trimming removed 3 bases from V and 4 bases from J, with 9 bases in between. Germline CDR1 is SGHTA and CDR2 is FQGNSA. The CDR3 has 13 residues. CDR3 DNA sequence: TGTGCCAGCAGCTTGATCACAGCCTATGGCTACACCTTC. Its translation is CASSLITAYGYTF.

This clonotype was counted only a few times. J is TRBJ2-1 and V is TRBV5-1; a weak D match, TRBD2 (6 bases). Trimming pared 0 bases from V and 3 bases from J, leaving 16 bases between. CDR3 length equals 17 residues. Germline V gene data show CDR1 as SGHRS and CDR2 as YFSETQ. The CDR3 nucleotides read TGCGCCAGCAGCTTGGGATCGCGGGACCTCCTCTACAATGAGCAGTTCTTC. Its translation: CASSLGSRDLLYNEQFF.

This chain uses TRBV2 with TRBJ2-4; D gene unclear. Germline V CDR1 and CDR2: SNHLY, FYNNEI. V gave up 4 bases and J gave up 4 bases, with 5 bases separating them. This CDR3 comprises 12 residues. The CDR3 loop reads CASSAGKNIQYF. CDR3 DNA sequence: TGTGCCAGCAGTGCCGGGAAAAACATTCAGTACTTC.

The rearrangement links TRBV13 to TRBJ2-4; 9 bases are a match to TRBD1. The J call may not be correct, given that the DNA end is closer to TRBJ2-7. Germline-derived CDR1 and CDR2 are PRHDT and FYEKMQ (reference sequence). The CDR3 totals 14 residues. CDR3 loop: CASSSGTGSGEQYF. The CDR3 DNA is TGTGCCAGCAGCTCCGGGACAGGGAGTGGCGAGCAGTACTTC.

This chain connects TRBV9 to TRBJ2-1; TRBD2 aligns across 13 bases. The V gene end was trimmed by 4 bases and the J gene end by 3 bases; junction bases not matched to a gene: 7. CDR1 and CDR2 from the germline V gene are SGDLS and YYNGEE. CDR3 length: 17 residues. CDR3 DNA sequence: TGTGCCAGCAGCCTTCGACTAGCGGGGGGCTACTACAATGAGCAGTTCTTC. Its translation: CASSLRLAGGYYNEQFF.

Here the CDR3 DNA reads TGTGCCAGCAGTGAATGGGGGCAGGGGAACTACGAGCAGTACTTC. This gives the protein CASSEWGQGNYEQYF. The chain links TRBV2 to TRBJ2-7; D perhaps matches TRBD1 (6 bases). The CDR3 contains 15 residues. Trimming took 2 bases from V and 3 from J, leaving 14 bases between them. Per the germline V gene, CDR1 is SNHLY and CDR2 is FYNNEI.

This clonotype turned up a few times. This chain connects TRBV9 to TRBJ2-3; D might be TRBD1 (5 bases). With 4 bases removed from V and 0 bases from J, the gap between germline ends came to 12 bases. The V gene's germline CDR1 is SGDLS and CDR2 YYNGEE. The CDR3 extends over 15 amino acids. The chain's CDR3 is CASSSTGSSTDTQYF. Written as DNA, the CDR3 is TGTGCCAGCAGCTCTACAGGTTCTAGCACAGATACGCAGTATTTT.

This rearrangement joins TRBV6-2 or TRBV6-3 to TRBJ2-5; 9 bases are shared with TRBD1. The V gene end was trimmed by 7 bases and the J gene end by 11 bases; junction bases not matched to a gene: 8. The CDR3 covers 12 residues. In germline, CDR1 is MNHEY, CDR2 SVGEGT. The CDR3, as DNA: TGTGCCAGCACCAGGACAGGGGAATGGCAGTACTTC. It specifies CASTRTGEWQYF.

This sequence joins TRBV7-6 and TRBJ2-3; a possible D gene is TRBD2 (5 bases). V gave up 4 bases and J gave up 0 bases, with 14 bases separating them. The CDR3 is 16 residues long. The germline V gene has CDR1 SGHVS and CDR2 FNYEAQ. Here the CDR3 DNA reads TGTGCCAGCAGCTCAGCGGCTTCCTCTAGCACAGATACGCAGTATTTT. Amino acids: CASSSAASSSTDTQYF. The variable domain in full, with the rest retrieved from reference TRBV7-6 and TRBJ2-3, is GAGVSQSPRYKVTKRGQDVALRCDPISGHVSLYWYRQALGQGPEFLTYFNYEAQQDKSGLPNDRFSAERPEGSISTLTIQRTEQRDSAMYRCASSSAASSSTDTQYFGPGTRLTVL.

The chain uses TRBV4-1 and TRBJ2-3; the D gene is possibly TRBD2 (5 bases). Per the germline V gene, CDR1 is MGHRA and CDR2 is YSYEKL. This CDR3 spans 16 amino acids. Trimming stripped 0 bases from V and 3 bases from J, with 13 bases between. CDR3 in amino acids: CASSQDLALATDTQYF. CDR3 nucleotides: TGCGCCAGCAGCCAAGATTTAGCGCTCGCGACAGATACGCAGTATTTT.

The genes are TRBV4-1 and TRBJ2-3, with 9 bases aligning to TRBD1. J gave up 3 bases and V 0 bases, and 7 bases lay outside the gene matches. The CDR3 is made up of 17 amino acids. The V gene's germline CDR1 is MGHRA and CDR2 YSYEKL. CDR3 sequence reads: CASSQDPPGQGTDTQYF. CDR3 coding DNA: TGCGCCAGCAGCCAAGATCCCCCGGGACAGGGTACAGATACGCAGTATTTT.

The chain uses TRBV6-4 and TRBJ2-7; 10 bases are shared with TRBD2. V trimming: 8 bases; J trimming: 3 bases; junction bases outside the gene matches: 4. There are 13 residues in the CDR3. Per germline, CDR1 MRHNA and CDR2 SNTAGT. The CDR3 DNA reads TGTGCCAGCTCGGAGCGGGAGGGCTACGAGCAGTACTTC. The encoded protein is CASSEREGYEQYF.

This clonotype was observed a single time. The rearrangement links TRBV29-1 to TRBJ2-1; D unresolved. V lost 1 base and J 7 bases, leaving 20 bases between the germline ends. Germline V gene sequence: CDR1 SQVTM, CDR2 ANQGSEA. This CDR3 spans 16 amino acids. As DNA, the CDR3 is TGCAGCGTTGAAGTGGTCCTAGGTCTAGAAGAGAATGAGCAGTTCTTC. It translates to CSVEVVLGLEENEQFF.

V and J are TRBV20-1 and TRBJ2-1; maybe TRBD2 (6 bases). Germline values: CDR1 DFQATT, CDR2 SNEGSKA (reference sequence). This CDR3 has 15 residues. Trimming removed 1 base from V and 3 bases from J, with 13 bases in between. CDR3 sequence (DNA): TGCAGTGCTAGAGTTAGCGGCGGAAACTACAATGAGCAGTTCTTC. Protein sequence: CSARVSGGNYNEQFF.

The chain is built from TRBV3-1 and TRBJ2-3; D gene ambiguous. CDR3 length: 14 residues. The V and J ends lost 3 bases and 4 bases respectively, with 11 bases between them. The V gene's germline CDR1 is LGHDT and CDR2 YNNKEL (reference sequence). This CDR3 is CASSQNSPSDTQYF. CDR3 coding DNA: TGTGCCAGCAGCCAGAACTCGCCGTCAGATACGCAGTATTTT.